The present TCR beta chain was sequenced within a study of CD8 T cells in ankylosing spondylitis (dated by TCRdb to 2015 to 2018). Regarding the complete study: The study set out to find disease-linked TCR variants by profiling T cell receptor beta repertoires in ankylosing spondylitis patients and healthy donors. Peripheral blood samples were taken, and synovial fluid was additionally collected from ankylosing spondylitis patients. The full study cohort comprised 25 ankylosing spondylitis patients and 85 to 120 healthy donors. What the work shows at the level of the full study, not this receptor alone: Some motif variants had previously been reported in the synovial fluid and blood of reactive arthritis patients, which suggests shared mechanisms of disease initiation. In peripheral blood, the disease-linked clones were found at relatively low frequencies and had a CD8+ phenotype. Blood from ankylosing spondylitis patients appeared to be characterized by a TCR beta motif composed of several highly homologous amino acid variants. According to the report, matched synovial fluid samples from ankylosing spondylitis patients were significantly enriched for the disease-linked clones.

The germline V gene supplies CDR1 SGHRS and CDR2 YFSETQ. The CDR3 numbers 14 residues from cysteine through phenylalanine. The DNA shown is the 42-base CDR3, in frame from base 1. V loses 7 bases, J loses 0 bases, and the germline ends lie 14 bases apart. Ten or more counts support this clonotype. This receptor's antigen is unknown. No base quality information exists; no much larger clone differs at one position. Sequencing was performed on an Illumina HiSeq 2500. Quantitative 5'-RACE with molecular barcodes was the method used to prepare the TCR beta libraries. The published analysis was carried out like this. A new computational method, built on a probabilistic model of VDJ rearrangement, was used to identify disease-linked TCR variants. TCRdb took the public reads, trimmed them with fastp at Q25, ran MiXCR for clone calling and kept in-frame beta chains. Each record represents a unique CDR3 protein, reported with the most common genes and DNA among its rows. TCRdb, not the original authors, processed these V and J calls. Present in this sample are approximately 250,000 distinct CDR3 sequences, roughly 10% of which were seen just once. The ten largest clones add up to less than 3% of the sample.

This TCR was recovered from a male donor with ankylosing spondylitis or in good health (not recorded which). The sample was blood, either unsorted or a sorted T cell fraction (not recorded which). The chain is made from TRBV5-1 and TRBJ2-7, and perhaps TRBD1 as D gene, on 6 matching bases. The CDR3 protein: CASASGTNSYEQYF. In nucleotides, the sequence is TGCGCCAGCGCATCCGGGACAAACTCCTACGAGCAGTACTTC. This CDR3, with the reference TRBV5-1 and TRBJ2-7 proteins standing in past its ends, gives the full variable domain KAGVTQTPRYLIKTRGQQVTLSCSPISGHRSVSWYQQTPGQGLQFLFEYFSETQRNKGNFPGRFSGRQFSNSRSEMNVSTLELGDSALYLCASASGTNSYEQYFGPGTRLTVT.